A single sample is the source of the 20 T cell receptor beta chains below, sequenced in a study of CD8+CD57+ T cells in acquired aplastic anemia. TCR beta VDJ and CDR3 profiles were obtained from a genomic DNA template. TCRdb ran MiXCR on the reads and lists one entry per CDR3 protein. The data show roughly 80,000 distinct CDR3 sequences, 60% to 75% seen once. Individuals selected for sequencing had exhibited CD8+CD57+ cell expansion on flow cytometry. The sample consisted of sorted CD4+, CD8+, or CD8+CD57+ T cells (not recorded which) from PBMCs. These receptors all stem from a human donor with aplastic anemia.

This clonotype was observed a single time. The chain combines TRBV20-1 with TRBJ2-5; 9 positions match TRBD1. The germline gives CDR1 DFQATT, CDR2 SNEGSKA (reference sequence). The V segment lost 6 bases and the J segment 3 bases; nucleotides outside the gene matches: 5. The CDR3 loop spans 13 amino acids. The CDR3 region has the DNA TGCAGTGCCCCTAGGACAGGGGAAGAGACCCAGTACTTC. Its protein product is CSAPRTGEETQYF.

V is TRBV29-1 and J is TRBJ2-7, with D possibly being TRBD1 (6 bases). Germline lookup yields CDR1 SQVTM and CDR2 ANQGSEA. V lost 3 bases, J lost 5 bases, and 14 bases lay in between. The length of the CDR3 is 13 residues. CDR3 bases: TGCAGCGTTGAGGACAGAATTGGCCACGAGCAGTACTTC. It translates to CSVEDRIGHEQYF.

This clonotype was counted a single time. The J gene is TRBJ1-1, the V gene TRBV6-1, with 7 bases lining up with TRBD1. Germline V gene sequence: CDR1 MNHNS, CDR2 SASEGT. CDR3 length: 14 amino acids. Trimming removed 5 bases from V and 5 bases from J; junction bases left unmatched: 8. CDR3 nucleotide sequence: TGTGCCAGCAGTCTCAGGACAGGAAAGACTGAAGCTTTCTTT. Translation gives CASSLRTGKTEAFF.

This sequence joins TRBV20-1 and TRBJ2-3; D may be TRBD1 or TRBD2 (5 bases each). The CDR3 length is 15 residues. Germline CDR1 reads DFQATT; CDR2 reads SNEGSKA (reference sequence). The V end was cut by 1 base, the J end by 2 bases, with 13 bases between. CDR3 nucleotide sequence: TGCAGTGCTAGAGGGGAGAGACAGTTCACAGATACGCAGTATTTT. Its protein is CSARGERQFTDTQYF.

The genes are TRBV7-9 and TRBJ2-7; D is ambiguous. The CDR3 extends over 14 amino acids. Germline CDR1 and CDR2: SEHNR and FQNEAQ (reference sequence). V lost 6 bases and J lost 2, with 14 bases in between. The DNA for the CDR3 is TGTGCCAGCAGTGAAAGTCTTCTTCCCTACGAGCAGTACTTC. This encodes CASSESLLPYEQYF.

The CDR3 DNA is TGCAGTGCCGAAGACGGGAGCTCCTATAATTCACCCCTCCACTTT. This sequence encodes CSAEDGSSYNSPLHF. The chain employs TRBV20-1 and TRBJ1-6; no definite D call. The CDR3 loop spans 15 amino acids. Germline V gene lookup returns CDR1 DFQATT and CDR2 SNEGSKA (reference sequence). V shed 6 bases and J shed 0 bases, with 12 bases lying between them.

This clonotype came up once. The rearrangement links TRBV7-9 to TRBJ1-1; D gene ambiguous. From germline, CDR1 is SEHNR and CDR2 FQNEAQ (reference sequence). Trimming cost V 5 bases and J 0 bases, with 7 bases left between them. The CDR3 spans 13 residues. CDR3 nucleotides: TGTGCCAGCAGCACCCAACTGAACACTGAAGCTTTCTTT. It specifies CASSTQLNTEAFF.

The chain recombines TRBV7-9 with TRBJ1-1; no clear D gene. The CDR3 totals 15 residues. Germline V lookup: CDR1 SEHNR, CDR2 FQNEAQ (reference sequence). Trimming shortened V by 1 base and J by 2 bases, and 11 bases separated the two germline ends. The CDR3, as DNA: TGTGCCAGCAGCTTAGTTCCCAGTCACAACACTGAAGCTTTCTTT. This encodes CASSLVPSHNTEAFF.

This sequence joins TRBV11-2 and TRBJ1-6, with 9 positions matching TRBD1. Germline CDR1 and CDR2: SGHAT and FQNNGV. Losses at the gene ends were 3 bases for V and 8 bases for J; bases not matched to a gene: 5. The CDR3 sequence is 15 residues long. CDR3 nucleotides: TGTGCCAGCAGCTTCGGGACAGGGCAGGATTCACCCCTCCACTTT. This gives the protein CASSFGTGQDSPLHF.

Regarding this clonotype: Sequence at one end of the junction differs from germline and may be a read error. The chain is built from TRBV6-1 and TRBJ1-2, with a tentative D call TRBD1 (6 bases). Germline V gene lookup returns CDR1 MNHNS and CDR2 SASEGT. The CDR3 extends over 14 amino acids. In DNA form, the CDR3 reads TGTGCCAGCAGCGAAGGGGGGTTGGGCTATGGCTACACCTTC. It yields the protein CASSEGGLGYGYTF.

This clonotype appeared once. This rearrangement joins TRBV19 to TRBJ1-6; TRBD1 might be the D (6 bases). CDR1 LNHDA and CDR2 SQIVND come from the germline V gene (reference sequence). V was pared by 5 bases and J by 12 bases, with 17 bases between. CDR3 length: 14 residues. This chain's CDR3 is CASSDPPWGQPLHF. The CDR3 DNA is TGTGCCAGTAGTGACCCTCCGTGGGGGCAACCCCTCCACTTT.

The chain uses TRBV2 and TRBJ2-7; unclear D gene. The CDR3 loop spans 12 amino acids. Germline CDR1 SNHLY, CDR2 FYNNEI. V was clipped by 5 bases and J by 6 bases, with 11 bases between them. The CDR3 DNA reads as TGTGCCAGCAGTTCCCCCCCCGCCGAGCAGTACTTC. Protein sequence: CASSSPPAEQYF.

The genes are TRBV10-1 and TRBJ2-1; TRBD2 matches at 9 bases. The CDR3 loop spans 19 amino acids. The trim removed 3 bases at V and 2 bases at J, leaving 14 bases unmatched. Germline-derived CDR1 and CDR2 are WNHNN and SYGVQD (reference sequence). CDR3 nucleotide sequence: TGCGCCAGCAGTGAACTCCTCGCGGGAGGGCCCACAGCCTACAATGAGCAGTTCTTC. Amino acid sequence: CASSELLAGGPTAYNEQFF.

V gene TRBV4-2 combines with J gene TRBJ1-5; D is ambiguous. Germline V gene data show CDR1 as LGHNA and CDR2 as YNFKEQ. The V and J ends lost 1 base and 4 bases respectively, with 8 bases between them. This CDR3 comprises 14 residues. The CDR3 DNA reads as TGTGCCAGCAGCCAAGTGGGGTATAATCAGCCCCAGCATTTT. It is translated as CASSQVGYNQPQHF.

This clonotype was observed once. J is TRBJ1-2 and V is TRBV19, with D tentatively TRBD1 (5 bases). V was clipped by 5 bases and J by 10 bases, with 20 bases between them. This CDR3 spans 14 amino acids. Germline V gene sequence: CDR1 LNHDA, CDR2 SQIVND (reference sequence). DNA for the CDR3: TGTGCCAGTAGTGCAACGGGCGGGGGTGGTGACTACACCTTC. This translates into CASSATGGGGDYTF.

The chain carries TRBV2 and TRBJ2-1; maybe TRBD1 (5 bases). The CDR3 is 12 residues long. V lost 4 bases and J 7 bases, leaving 8 bases between the germline ends. In germline, CDR1 is SNHLY, CDR2 FYNNEI. The CDR3 DNA sequence: TGTGCCAGCAGTGGTGGGGCAAATGAGCAGTTCTTC. Encoded protein: CASSGGANEQFF.

The V call is TRBV15, the J call TRBJ1-2, with D tentatively TRBD1 (5 bases). Germline V gene data show CDR1 as LNHNV and CDR2 as YYDKDF (reference sequence). The CDR3 runs 13 residues. V dropped 0 bases and J dropped 6 bases, with 8 bases sitting between them. CDR3 loop: CATSREEGDGYTF. CDR3 sequence (DNA): TGTGCCACCAGCAGAGAGGAAGGGGATGGCTACACCTTC.

This clonotype was counted many times. The chain has TRBV7-2 and TRBJ2-3; D is uncertain. From germline, CDR1 is SGHTA and CDR2 FQGNSA. V was cut by 3 bases and J by 2 bases, with 9 bases left in between. The CDR3 runs to 14 residues. The CDR3 sequence: CASSLVRPTDTQYF. DNA for the CDR3: TGTGCCAGCAGCTTGGTTCGTCCCACAGATACGCAGTATTTT.

A word on this clonotype: One junction end does not reproduce the germline sequence, and a read error may be involved. The CDR3 DNA sequence: TGTGCCAGCAGTTTCGGTACGGGACAATCAATGCAGTACTTC. Protein sequence: CASSFGTGQSMQYF. The chain is built from TRBV10-3 and TRBJ2-7, with a tentative D call TRBD1 (6 bases). Germline V CDR1 and CDR2: ENHRY, SYGVKD. The CDR3 covers 14 residues.

The V and J genes are TRBV7-9 and TRBJ1-1; 7 bases match TRBD1. The length of the CDR3 is 12 residues. The V gene's germline CDR1 is SEHNR and CDR2 FQNEAQ (reference sequence). V shed 5 bases, J shed 6 bases, and the junction held 3 bases outside the gene matches. The CDR3 sequence is CASSPQGAEAFF. In DNA form, the CDR3 reads TGTGCCAGCAGCCCTCAGGGGGCTGAAGCTTTCTTT.